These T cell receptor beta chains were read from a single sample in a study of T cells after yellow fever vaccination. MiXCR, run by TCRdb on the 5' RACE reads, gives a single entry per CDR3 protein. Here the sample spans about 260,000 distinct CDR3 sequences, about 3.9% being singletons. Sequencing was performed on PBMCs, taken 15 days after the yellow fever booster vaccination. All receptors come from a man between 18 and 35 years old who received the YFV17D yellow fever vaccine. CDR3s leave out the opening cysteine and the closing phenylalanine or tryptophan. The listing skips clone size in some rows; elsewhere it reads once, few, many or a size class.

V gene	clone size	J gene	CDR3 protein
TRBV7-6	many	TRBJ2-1	ASSLVSSVMGEQF
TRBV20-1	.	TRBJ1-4	SVRAGRERTNEKLF
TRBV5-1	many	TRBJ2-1	ASGTPGLATSYNEQF
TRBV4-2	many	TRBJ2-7	ASSQERQQY
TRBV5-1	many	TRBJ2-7	ASSFRQGSYEQY
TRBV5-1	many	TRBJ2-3	ASTGDTQY
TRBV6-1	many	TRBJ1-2	ASSPAPGGLYGYT
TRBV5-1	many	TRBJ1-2	ASSLVGQGASNYGYT
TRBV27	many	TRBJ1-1	ASSPEGLNTEAF
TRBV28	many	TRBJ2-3	ASSPPRDRNTDTQY
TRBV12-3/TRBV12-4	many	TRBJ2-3	ASRTLDGGLTDTQY
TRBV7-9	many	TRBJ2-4	ASSRLDGLAKNIQY
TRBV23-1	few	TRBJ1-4	ASSRVGANEKLF
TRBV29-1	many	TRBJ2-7	SVEGSGNEQY
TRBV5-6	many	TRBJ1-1	ASSRGQGRPEAF
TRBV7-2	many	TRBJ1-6	ASSTRESSYNSPLH
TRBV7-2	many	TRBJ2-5	ASSSWTSGGAETQY
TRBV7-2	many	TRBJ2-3	ASSLEGGPRVYTQY
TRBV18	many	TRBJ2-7	ASSPPADRGPPSYEQY
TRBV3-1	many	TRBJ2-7	ASSRDSSYEQY
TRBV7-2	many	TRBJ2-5	ASSLRGDIQETQY
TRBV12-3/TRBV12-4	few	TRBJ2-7	ASSFGDLYEQY
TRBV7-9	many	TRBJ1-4	ASSLAGTGPTNEKLF
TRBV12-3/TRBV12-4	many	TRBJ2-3	ASAATTQY
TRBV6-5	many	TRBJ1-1	ASSYSWERAEAF
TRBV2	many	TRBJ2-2	ASSISGDSPGELF
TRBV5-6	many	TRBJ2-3	ASSLIPHRGDTQY
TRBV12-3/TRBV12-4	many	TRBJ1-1	ASSPVGRTGSTEAF
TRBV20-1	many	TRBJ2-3	SASRLGPSGKTDTQY
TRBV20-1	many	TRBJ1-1	SASSAAVNTEAF
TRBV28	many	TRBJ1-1	ASSFGQGWTEAF
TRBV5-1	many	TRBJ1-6	ASSLESAGSPLH
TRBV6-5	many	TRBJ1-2	ASSYSRDLLNYGYT
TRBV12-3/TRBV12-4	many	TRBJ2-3	ASSLEGEDTQY
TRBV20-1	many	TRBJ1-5	SASLPLTGVQPQH
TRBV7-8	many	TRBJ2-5	ASSLDKETQY
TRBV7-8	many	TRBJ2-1	ASSLDREGQGYNEQF
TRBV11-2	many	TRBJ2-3	ASSLGRSSGPSSTDTQY
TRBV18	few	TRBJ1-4	ASSPPGTGARIEKLF
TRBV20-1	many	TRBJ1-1	SARDRKGDTEAF
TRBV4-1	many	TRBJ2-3	ASSEVGVDTQY
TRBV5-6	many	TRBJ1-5	ASSYSGTPYSNQPQH
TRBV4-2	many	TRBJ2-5	ASSQAGQGARETQY
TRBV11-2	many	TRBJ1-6	ASRPAGTGLASPLH
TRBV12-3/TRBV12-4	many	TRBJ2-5	ASSPPRVQETQY
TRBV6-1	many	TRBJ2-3	ASSETRGRDTQY
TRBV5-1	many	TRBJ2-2	ASSLAGTTNTGELF
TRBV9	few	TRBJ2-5	ARGTSGGPVQETQY
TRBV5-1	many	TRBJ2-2	ASSPDRGDTGELF
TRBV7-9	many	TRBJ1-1	ASSPSWGPEAF
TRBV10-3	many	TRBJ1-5	AISPAGSNQPQH
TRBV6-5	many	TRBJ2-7	ASRQGQNYEQY
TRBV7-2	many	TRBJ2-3	ASSFRDRGYHTTDTQY
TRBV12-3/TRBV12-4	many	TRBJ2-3	ASSFVASGGASDTQY
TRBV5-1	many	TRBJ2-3	ASSTPLAALTDTQY
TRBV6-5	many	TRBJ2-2	ASSPRGAGPTGELF
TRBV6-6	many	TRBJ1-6	ASSETTGTPGRVAYNSPLH